This section outlines one T cell receptor (beta chain) sequence together with its context. The antigen is not known. The data originate from a study of post-analysis software for immune sequencing data. Study findings and constraints: F measure showed strong co-clustering of same-batch samples. TRBV5-6, TRBV5-1 and TRBV20-1 were among roughly five TRBV segments more frequent in patients than controls.

Each TCR beta cDNA library carried unique molecular identifiers. TCRdb called the PCR reads again in MiXCR, with one record for every CDR3 protein. The sample consists of approximately 360,000 distinct CDR3 sequences, less than 35% of them appearing once. The V and J ends lost 7 bases and 0 bases, in that order; junction bases with no gene match: 8. In germline, CDR1 is MNHNS, CDR2 SASEGT. This CDR3 region has 15 residues. Sequencing input: blood. The TCR comes from a girl aged 10-17 years with multiple sclerosis. The chain employs TRBV6-1 and TRBJ2-7; 8 bases align to TRBD1. The CDR3 protein is CASTGQALLSYEQYF. CDR3 bases: TGTGCCAGCACGGGACAGGCACTACTCTCCTACGAGCAGTACTTC.